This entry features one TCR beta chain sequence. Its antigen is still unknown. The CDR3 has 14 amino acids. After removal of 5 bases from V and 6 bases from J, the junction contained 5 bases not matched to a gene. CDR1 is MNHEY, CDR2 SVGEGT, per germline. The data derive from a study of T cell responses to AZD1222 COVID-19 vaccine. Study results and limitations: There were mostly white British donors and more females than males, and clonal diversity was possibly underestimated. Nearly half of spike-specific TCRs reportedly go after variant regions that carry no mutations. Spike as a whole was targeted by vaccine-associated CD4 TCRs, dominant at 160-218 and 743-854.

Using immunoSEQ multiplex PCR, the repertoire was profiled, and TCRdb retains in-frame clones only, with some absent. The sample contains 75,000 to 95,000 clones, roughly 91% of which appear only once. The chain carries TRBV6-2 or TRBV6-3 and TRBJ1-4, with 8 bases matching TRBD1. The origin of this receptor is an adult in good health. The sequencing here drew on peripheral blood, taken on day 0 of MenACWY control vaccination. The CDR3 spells CASSKGTGDEKLFF. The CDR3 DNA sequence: TGTGCCAGCAGTAAAGGGACAGGCGATGAAAAACTGTTTTTT.